Below, 24 T cell receptor beta chains from the same sample are listed, as sequenced in a study of beta chain features in type 1 diabetes. Expressed TCRB transcripts were sequenced, since all the RNA that had been isolated was reverse transcribed. Some clones are missing from TCRdb's copy, which holds only in-frame ones; the method was immunoSEQ multiplex PCR. The sample lists 200,000 to 300,000 clones, roughly an eighth occurring once. Specimen: naive CD4+ T cells from blood. Source of these receptors: a woman aged 40 to 50 in good health.

This sequence joins TRBV6-7 and TRBJ2-7; possibly TRBD1 for D (5 bases). TRBV6-7 is given ORF status, its function remaining uncertain. Trimming cost V 5 bases and J 2 bases, with 16 bases left between them. This CDR3 has 15 amino acids. The CDR3 spells CASSHPGQGAYEQYF. The CDR3 DNA sequence: TGTGCCAGCAGTCACCCGGGCCAAGGGGCCTACGAGCAGTACTTC.

The V gene is TRBV5-1, the J gene TRBJ2-7; D possibly corresponds to TRBD2 (6 bases). Germline CDR1 is SGHRS and CDR2 is YFSETQ. V was pared by 1 base and J by 0 bases, with 14 bases between. The CDR3 extends over 16 amino acids. The CDR3 DNA is TGCGCCAGCAGCTTGACGGGACTGATGAGCTCCTACGAGCAGTACTTC. Its protein product is CASSLTGLMSSYEQYF.

This clone has only a few counts. The chain is built from TRBV4-2 and TRBJ2-1; 8 bases match TRBD2. Germline CDR1 is LGHNA and CDR2 is YNFKEQ. The CDR3 runs to 17 residues. V was pared by 0 bases and J by 8 bases, with 12 bases of the junction left unmatched. CDR3 in amino acids: CASSQEIAGSLRHEQFF. DNA for the CDR3: TGTGCCAGCAGCCAAGAGATAGCGGGGTCGCTCAGGCATGAGCAGTTCTTC.

This chain uses TRBV19 with TRBJ2-6; 8 bases match TRBD2. The V segment lost 6 bases and the J segment 2 bases; nucleotides outside the gene matches: 3. CDR1 LNHDA and CDR2 SQIVND come from the germline V gene (reference sequence). The CDR3 has 15 amino acids. CDR3 region: CASRNGRAGANVLTF. In nucleotides, the CDR3 is TGTGCCAGTAGAAACGGGAGGGCTGGGGCCAACGTCCTGACTTTC.

The gene calls are TRBV6-6 and TRBJ1-5, with D possibly matching TRBD1 (5 bases). Trimming removed 2 bases from V and 7 bases from J, with 15 bases in between. CDR3 length: 15 amino acids. Germline CDR1 and CDR2: MNHNY and SVGAGI (reference sequence). The CDR3 DNA reads as TGTGCCAGCAGTTACACTCCGGCAGGGCGGCAGCCCCAGCATTTT. It encodes CASSYTPAGRQPQHF.

This clone was picked up a small number of times. The V gene is TRBV2, the J gene TRBJ1-2; 7 nucleotides agree with TRBD1. This CDR3 has 14 amino acids. V gave up 3 bases and J gave up 8 bases; unmatched junction bases: 9. Germline V lookup: CDR1 SNHLY, CDR2 FYNNEI. CDR3 loop: CASSDRGIRDGYTF. DNA of the CDR3: TGTGCCAGCAGTGACAGGGGGATCAGGGACGGCTACACCTTC.

The rearrangement joins TRBV10-3 to TRBJ1-4; D remains unclear. CDR1 and CDR2 from the germline V gene are ENHRY and SYGVKD. The CDR3 sequence is 14 residues long. Trimming took 3 bases from V and 7 from J, leaving 12 bases between them. The CDR3 sequence: CAISETADPEKLFF. In DNA, the CDR3 is TGTGCCATCAGTGAAACAGCTGACCCTGAAAAACTGTTTTTT.

CDR3 amino acids: CASSYNRDTGELFF. The CDR3 nucleotides are TGTGCCAGCAGTTATAACAGGGACACCGGGGAGCTGTTTTTT. The chain uses TRBV6-6 and TRBJ2-2, with D tentatively TRBD1 (6 bases). This CDR3 comprises 14 residues. The ends were cut back, 3 bases at V and 3 bases at J, with 8 bases in the middle. Germline assignment: CDR1 MNHNY and CDR2 SVGAGI (reference sequence).

The chain is built from TRBV19 and TRBJ1-2, with 7 bases that match TRBD1. Trimming at V came to 7 bases and at J to 2 bases, leaving 22 bases not matched to a gene. Germline-derived CDR1 and CDR2 are LNHDA and SQIVND (reference sequence). The CDR3 spans 19 residues. The CDR3 is CASNLGRNVLTGQNYGYTF. CDR3 nucleotides: TGTGCCAGTAATTTGGGACGAAATGTGTTGACAGGGCAGAACTATGGCTACACCTTC. Full variable domain (outside the CDR3, taken from reference TRBV19 and TRBJ1-2): DGGITQSPKYLFRKEGQNVTLSCEQNLNHDAMYWYRQDPGQGLRLIYYSQIVNDFQKGDIAEGYSVSREKKESFPLTVTSAQKNPTAFYLCASNLGRNVLTGQNYGYTFGSGTRLTVV.

The chain combines TRBV4-3 with TRBJ2-7; 9 positions match TRBD1. Trimming removed 3 bases from V and 0 bases from J; junction bases left unmatched: 6. Looked up from germline, CDR1 is LGHNA and CDR2 is YSLEER. The CDR3 covers 16 residues. CDR3 sequence reads: CASSHSPGQGSYEQYF. CDR3 DNA sequence: TGCGCCAGCAGCCATAGCCCGGGACAGGGCTCCTACGAGCAGTACTTC.

The rearrangement uses TRBV7-2 and TRBJ2-1; 7 bases align to TRBD2. The germline V gene encodes CDR1 SGHTA and CDR2 FQGNSA. Unmatched junction bases numbered 3, after V lost 1 base and J lost 0 bases. There are 16 residues in the CDR3. The CDR3 nucleotides read TGTGCCAGCAGCTTAGTTGGGGGGGGCTCCTACAATGAGCAGTTCTTC. Protein: CASSLVGGGSYNEQFF.

The chain joins TRBV10-1 to TRBJ1-1; D might be TRBD1 (5 bases). The CDR3 has 14 residues. Trimming shortened V by 9 bases and J by 0 bases, and 14 bases separated the two germline ends. Germline V gene sequence: CDR1 WNHNN, CDR2 SYGVQD (reference sequence). CDR3 in amino acids: CASSQDPMNTEAFF. The CDR3 DNA sequence: TGCGCCAGTTCACAGGACCCCATGAACACTGAAGCTTTCTTT.

The table lists this clone with a few counts. The chain couples TRBV5-1 to TRBJ2-3; TRBD2 aligns across 13 bases. The CDR3 loop spans 18 amino acids. V gave up 0 bases and J gave up 2 bases; unmatched junction bases: 6. Germline assignment: CDR1 SGHRS and CDR2 YFSETQ. CDR3 residues: CASSLGLAGGTLTDTQYF. The CDR3 DNA sequence: TGCGCCAGCAGCTTGGGACTAGCGGGGGGTACCCTCACAGATACGCAGTATTTT.

This clone was detected a few times. The chain couples TRBV11-2 to TRBJ2-1; D possibly corresponds to TRBD2 (5 bases). The CDR3 spans 15 residues. V lost 4 bases and J 10 bases, leaving 20 bases between the germline ends. The germline V gene encodes CDR1 SGHAT and CDR2 FQNNGV. As DNA, the CDR3 is TGTGCCAGCAGCTCGCCCGGGATCACCATGCAGGAGCAGTTCTTC. Residues: CASSSPGITMQEQFF.

This clone was recorded a few times. This chain links TRBV2 with TRBJ1-1; no definite D call. The CDR3 contains 13 residues. V was cut by 7 bases and J by 1 base, with 10 bases left in between. The germline gives CDR1 SNHLY, CDR2 FYNNEI. The CDR3 here is CASIRTGNTEAFF. The CDR3 DNA is TGTGCCAGCATACGAACGGGGAACACTGAAGCTTTCTTT.

CDR3 in amino acids: CASSLRTQGVSTDTQYF. CDR3 DNA: TGTGCCAGCAGCTTGCGAACTCAGGGGGTGAGCACAGATACGCAGTATTTT. The chain carries TRBV5-6 and TRBJ2-3; 7 bases align to TRBD1. This CDR3 region has 17 residues. V trimming: 1 base; J trimming: 0 bases; junction bases outside the gene matches: 8. Germline values: CDR1 SGHDT, CDR2 YYEEEE.

This chain uses TRBV5-1 with TRBJ1-4; the match to TRBD1 covers 10 bases. V dropped 3 bases and J dropped 7; count of bases not matched to a gene: 6. The CDR3 is 15 amino acids. The germline V gene has CDR1 SGHRS and CDR2 YFSETQ. CDR3 amino acids: CASSSRTGGLEKLFF. Here the CDR3 DNA reads TGCGCCAGCAGCTCCCGGACAGGGGGACTTGAAAAACTGTTTTTT.

This clone has only a few counts. The chain combines TRBV23-1 with TRBJ1-5, with a tentative D call TRBD1 (5 bases). TRBV23-1 is an open reading frame whose function is uncertain. The CDR3 runs 17 residues. V lost 10 bases, J lost 0 bases, and 22 bases lay in between. The CDR3 here is CATHQLGQAYSNQPQHF. CDR3 sequence (DNA): TGCGCCACCCATCAATTGGGGCAGGCTTATAGCAATCAGCCCCAGCATTTT.

This chain links TRBV28 with TRBJ2-3, with TRBD1 matching 10 bases. With V trimmed by 5 bases and J by 2 bases, 7 bases remained unmatched. CDR3 length: 16 amino acids. The V gene's germline CDR1 is MDHEN and CDR2 SYDVKM. CDR3: CASSTPGTGATDTQYF. The CDR3 DNA reads TGTGCCAGCAGTACTCCCGGGACAGGGGCCACAGATACGCAGTATTTT.

This clone was found once. The chain has TRBV5-4 and TRBJ2-5, with 10 bases aligning to TRBD1. Per germline, CDR1 SGHNT and CDR2 YYREEE (reference sequence). J lost 2 bases, V lost 5 bases, and 9 bases had no gene match. This CDR3 is 16 amino acids long. CDR3 in amino acids: CASRSGTGAGQETQYF. The CDR3 DNA reads TGTGCCAGCAGGTCTGGGACAGGGGCGGGACAAGAGACCCAGTACTTC.

This clone was counted a few times. The rearrangement joins TRBV2 to TRBJ1-1; the match to TRBD1 covers 7 bases. The CDR3 consists of 14 residues. V lost 4 bases to trimming and J lost 2 bases; unmatched junction nucleotides: 4. Germline CDR1 is SNHLY and CDR2 is FYNNEI. The CDR3 loop reads CASSVQGTNTEAFF. The CDR3 DNA reads TGTGCCAGCAGTGTACAGGGGACTAACACTGAAGCTTTCTTT.

This clone has just a few counts. The rearrangement joins TRBV7-2 to TRBJ1-5; D may be TRBD1 (5 bases). This CDR3 has 14 residues. V dropped 5 bases and J dropped 7 bases, with 15 bases sitting between them. Germline V gives CDR1 SGHTA, CDR2 FQGNSA. In DNA, the CDR3 is TGTGCCAGCAGCCCCGGGGGGATCGGGCAGCCCCAGCATTTT. This translates into CASSPGGIGQPQHF.

The rearrangement uses TRBV11-2 and TRBJ1-2; D perhaps matches TRBD1 (6 bases). Trimming took off 5 bases at V and 4 bases at J, with 20 bases between the two ends. The germline CDR1 and CDR2 sequences are SGHAT and FQNNGV. This CDR3 contains 16 residues. The DNA of the CDR3 is TGTGCCAGCAGCCCGCTGTCGGGGGGCTACGGCTATGGCTACACCTTC. Translation: CASSPLSGGYGYGYTF.

There are many counts of this clone. The chain uses TRBV7-2 and TRBJ2-7; D call uncertain. The V and J ends lost 1 base and 2 bases respectively, with 12 bases between them. Germline CDR1 SGHTA, CDR2 FQGNSA. This CDR3 is 15 amino acids long. The CDR3 nucleotides read TGTGCCAGCAGCTTAGAGCCGCTTAACGCCTACGAGCAGTACTTC. It specifies CASSLEPLNAYEQYF.